This T cell receptor beta chain was obtained from a study of shared clonotypes between healthy human individuals. Profiled with immunoSEQ multiplex PCR; TCRdb holds only in-frame clones, not every one. The sample has about 1.1 million clones; 75% to 85% are singletons. This sequence originates from a man aged 18 to 30 in good health. Some clones in this sample may be carry-over from other donors' samples. The sample was memory CD4+ T cells from PBMCs. The subset denotes: CD45RA-negative fraction.

The CDR3 DNA reads TGTGCCAGCAGTGCCTCCGGGGGTTGGCAGACCCAGTACTTC. This encodes CASSASGGWQTQYF. V gene TRBV28 combines with J gene TRBJ2-5; a weak D match, TRBD2 (6 bases). Germline CDR1 reads MDHEN; CDR2 reads SYDVKM. The CDR3 is made up of 14 amino acids. V lost 5 bases and J lost 6, with 16 bases in between.